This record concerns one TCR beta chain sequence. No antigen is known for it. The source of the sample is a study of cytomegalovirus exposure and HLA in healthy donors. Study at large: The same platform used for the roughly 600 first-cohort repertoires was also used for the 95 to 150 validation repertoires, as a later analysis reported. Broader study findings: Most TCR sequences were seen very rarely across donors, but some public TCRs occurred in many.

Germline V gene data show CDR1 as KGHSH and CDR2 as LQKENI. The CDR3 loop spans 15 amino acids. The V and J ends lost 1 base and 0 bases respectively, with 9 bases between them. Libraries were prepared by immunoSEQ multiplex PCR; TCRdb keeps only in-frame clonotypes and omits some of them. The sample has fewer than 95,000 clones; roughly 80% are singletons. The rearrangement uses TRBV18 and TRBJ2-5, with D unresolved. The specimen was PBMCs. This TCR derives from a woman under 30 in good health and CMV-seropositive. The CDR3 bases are TGTGCCAGCTCACCACAACAGACGTACCAAGAGACCCAGTACTTC. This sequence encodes CASSPQQTYQETQYF.